This T cell receptor beta chain originates from a study of T cells after yellow fever vaccination (dated by TCRdb to between 2019 and 2020). With regard to the full study: The SMART-Seq v4 Ultra Low Input RNA kit was used to prepare libraries from fractions with low cell numbers. To track T-cell clones before and after primary and booster YFV17D yellow fever vaccination, bulk TCR alpha and beta repertoires were sequenced longitudinally. Two healthy male donors made up the cohort, one aged 18 to 30 years and the other aged 30 to 40 years. Blood samples were taken at several timepoints before and after primary and secondary immunization, and bulk PBMC replicates and cell subsets were isolated. Summary of the overall study and its limitations: A small share of clonotypes occurred in both CD4 and CD8 compartments, likely arising from convergent recombination. The study included only a couple of donors, which limits how far the findings can be generalized. Computational filtering was required because FACS-sorted repertoires could contain abundant contaminating clonotypes from the bulk population. Compared with the primary T-cell response, the secondary T-cell response was faster but weaker, reaching its peak on day 5 rather than on day 15. Most clones expanded after primary vaccination were re-detected after the booster (approximately 95% of CD4 and about nine tenths of CD8), suggesting broad memory maintenance.

According to the study, the label for this sample's treatment or condition signals: live attenuated yellow fever vaccine strain. At each blood-draw timepoint, two biological replicates of bulk PBMCs were obtained. PBMCs were isolated from peripheral blood using a standard Ficoll-Paque protocol. TriZol was used to extract RNA from bulk PBMCs, from CD4 and CD8 fractions, and from dextramer-positive and dextramer-negative fractions. Synthesis of TCR cDNA relied on 5'RACE template switching, a step that introduced a universal primer site along with unique molecular identifiers. cDNA synthesis was primed from both the TCR alpha and TCR beta constant segments. Libraries were amplified in two PCR steps, with sample barcodes and sequencing adapters added in the second step. Sequencing of the libraries was done on either Illumina HiSeq 2500 (2x100 bp) or NovaSeq (2x150 bp). In the source study's methods: MIGEC was used to demultiplex reads and collapse the reads into UMI consensus sequences, and MiXCR was used for V(D)J alignment. Using edgeR on replicate PBMC samples, clonotypes were called vaccine-responding if FDR was below 0.01 and the log2 fold change was above 5 up to day 15. Each bulk clonotype was labeled CD4 or CD8 based on which sequenced repertoire, CD4 or CD8, contained the clonotype at higher abundance. In TCRdb, the public reads were trimmed at Q25 with fastp and aligned with MiXCR, with productive beta chains retained. Entries that share a CDR3 protein sequence are merged under the most common genes and DNA. The V and J calls shown here were made by TCRdb, not taken from the authors' results. Within this sample are 350,000 to 450,000 distinct CDR3 sequences, with 6% to 8% of them counted one time only. The ten most abundant clones make up about 15% of the sample.

With regard to this clonotype: Its antigen target is currently unknown. No base quality values were provided; no much bigger clone lies one nucleotide off.

The sequenced sample was PBMCs, obtained 5 days after the yellow fever booster vaccination. The clonotype originates from a man aged 25-45 years who received the YFV17D yellow fever vaccine.

The CDR3 loop reads CARPSDTIYF. Here is the DNA: TGTGCCAGACCATCAGACACCATATATTTT. The V and J genes are TRBV27 and TRBJ1-3, with no reliable assignment of the D segment. Including cysteine and phenylalanine, the CDR3 has 10 amino acids. The kept DNA is CDR3 alone, 30 bases in frame from the first base. Trimming removed 9 bases from V and 8 bases from J, leaving 8 bases between the germline ends. CDR1 MNHEY and CDR2 SMNVEV were looked up in the germline V gene (reference sequence).